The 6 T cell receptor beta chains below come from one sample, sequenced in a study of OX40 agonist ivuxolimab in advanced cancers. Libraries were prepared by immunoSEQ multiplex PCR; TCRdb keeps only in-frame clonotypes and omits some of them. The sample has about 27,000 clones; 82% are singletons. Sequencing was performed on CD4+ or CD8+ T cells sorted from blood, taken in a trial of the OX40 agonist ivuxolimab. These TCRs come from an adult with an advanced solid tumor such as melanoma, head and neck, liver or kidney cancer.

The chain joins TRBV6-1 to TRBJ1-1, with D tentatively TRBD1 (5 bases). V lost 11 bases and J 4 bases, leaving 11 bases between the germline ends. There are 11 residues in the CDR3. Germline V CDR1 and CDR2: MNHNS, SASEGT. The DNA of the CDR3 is TGTGCCGCAGAGGGACCCACTGAAGCTTTCTTT. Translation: CAAEGPTEAFF.

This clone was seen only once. CDR3 coding DNA: TGTGCCAGCAGTTCTCCCAACAGGGGGCAGGACATTCAGTACTTC. This gives the protein CASSSPNRGQDIQYF. V and J are TRBV28 and TRBJ2-4; TRBD1 agrees at 9 bases. The germline V gene has CDR1 MDHEN and CDR2 SYDVKM. The V and J ends lost 4 bases and 8 bases, in that order; junction bases with no gene match: 9. The CDR3 extends over 15 amino acids.

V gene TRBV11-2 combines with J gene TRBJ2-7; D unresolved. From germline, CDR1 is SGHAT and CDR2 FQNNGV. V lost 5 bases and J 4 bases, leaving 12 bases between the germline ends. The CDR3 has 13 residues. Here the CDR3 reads CASSRPGSYEQYF. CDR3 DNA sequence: TGTGCCAGCAGCCGACCGGGCTCGTACGAGCAGTACTTC.

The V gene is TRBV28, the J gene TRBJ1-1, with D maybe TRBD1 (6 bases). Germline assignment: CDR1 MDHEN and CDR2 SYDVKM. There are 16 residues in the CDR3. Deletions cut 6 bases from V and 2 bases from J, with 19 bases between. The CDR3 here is CASRVVGDRTNTEAFF. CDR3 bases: TGTGCCAGCAGGGTCGTCGGCGACAGGACTAACACTGAAGCTTTCTTT.

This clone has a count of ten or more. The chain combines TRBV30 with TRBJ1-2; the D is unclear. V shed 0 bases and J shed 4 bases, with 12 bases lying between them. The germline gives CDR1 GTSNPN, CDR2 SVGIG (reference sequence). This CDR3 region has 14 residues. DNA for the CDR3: TGTGCCTGGAGTGTGGAAGGGCCATTCTATGGCTACACCTTC. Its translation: CAWSVEGPFYGYTF.

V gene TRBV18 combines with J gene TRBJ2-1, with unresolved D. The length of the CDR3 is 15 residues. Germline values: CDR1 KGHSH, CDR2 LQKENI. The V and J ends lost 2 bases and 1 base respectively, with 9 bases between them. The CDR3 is CASSPVGGSYNEQFF. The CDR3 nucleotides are TGTGCCAGCTCACCAGTAGGTGGGTCCTACAATGAGCAGTTCTTC.